This T cell receptor (beta chain) derives from a study of blood T cell repertoires in COVID-19. Profiled with immunoSEQ multiplex PCR; TCRdb holds only in-frame clones, not every one. The table shows some 100,000 clones, with around 89% occurring only once. Trimming left V 5 bases short and J 7 bases short, with 14 bases between. This CDR3 comprises 14 residues. Germline CDR1 reads SGHTA; CDR2 reads FQGNSA. The chain has TRBV7-2 and TRBJ1-4; possible D gene TRBD1, 5 bases. This sequence was found in a human donor in a cohort sampled during active COVID-19. Material: peripheral blood. The chain's CDR3 is CASSPRMTVEKLFF. CDR3 nucleotide sequence: TGTGCCAGCAGCCCCCGGATGACAGTTGAAAAACTGTTTTTT.